This T cell receptor (beta chain) was retrieved from a study of neoadjuvant nivolumab and ipilimumab in lung cancer. The CDR3 consists of 14 residues. The trim removed 6 bases at V and 1 base at J, leaving 8 bases unmatched. Germline V lookup: CDR1 GTSNPN, CDR2 SVGIG (reference sequence). Study findings and constraints: TCR clonality did not significantly correlate with pathologic tumor regression. Only two of four nivolumab-treated tumors gained richness and clonality by surgery.

Method: immunoSEQ multiplex PCR; TCRdb's copy keeps in-frame clones and lacks some. The repertoire holds tens of thousands of clones, with roughly 89% as singletons. About this clone: Its target is unknown.

J is TRBJ1-1 and V is TRBV30; TRBD1 matches 7 bases. The sequence was collected from an adult with non-small cell lung cancer. Some clones in this sample may be carry-over from other donors' samples. The sample was blood, taken before neoadjuvant nivolumab, alone or with ipilimumab. The CDR3 nucleotides are TGTGCCTGTCGGCCCGGGACAGAGAACACTGAAGCTTTCTTT. This sequence encodes CACRPGTENTEAFF.